These 6 T cell receptor beta chains originate from one sample sequenced in a study of cytomegalovirus exposure and HLA in healthy donors. The PCR had 60 Vbeta and 13 Jbeta primers. The assay was immunoSEQ multiplex PCR, and TCRdb's table has in-frame clones only and misses some. The sample records under 200,000 clones, roughly four fifths being singletons. Sequenced: PBMCs. These receptors came from a woman aged 40 to 50 in good health and CMV-seronegative.

The chain is built from TRBV5-1 and TRBJ2-7, with TRBD1 as a possible D gene (6 bases). This CDR3 has 14 amino acids. The germline V and J ends were trimmed by 7 bases and 2 bases, with 16 bases remaining between them. Per germline, CDR1 SGHRS and CDR2 YFSETQ. The CDR3 nucleotides read TGCGCCAGCGAGGTCGGTACAGGGACCTACGAGCAGTACTTC. Encoded protein: CASEVGTGTYEQYF.

The rearrangement uses TRBV6-1 and TRBJ1-6; 7 bases fit TRBD1. The germline CDR1 and CDR2 sequences are MNHNS and SASEGT. Trimming removed 4 bases from V and 8 bases from J; junction bases left unmatched: 5. This CDR3 comprises 14 residues. CDR3 region: CASSGTGDYSPLHF. DNA for the CDR3: TGTGCCAGCAGTGGAACAGGGGACTATTCACCCCTCCACTTT.

Points on this clone: Germline is not matched at one junction end, which may reflect a read error. The chain couples TRBV7-9 to TRBJ2-7; possibly TRBD1 for D (6 bases). Germline CDR1 is SEHNR and CDR2 is FQNEAQ (reference sequence). This CDR3 has 12 residues. For the CDR3, the DNA is TGTTCCAGCAGCGAGACAGGAGACGAGCAGTACTTC. As protein: CSSSETGDEQYF.

The chain combines TRBV19 with TRBJ2-7; 12 positions match TRBD1. The CDR3 loop spans 17 amino acids. V gave up 0 bases and J gave up 5 bases; unmatched junction bases: 8. The V gene's germline CDR1 is LNHDA and CDR2 SQIVND (reference sequence). CDR3 bases: TGTGCCAGTAGTATAGAAGGGACAGGGGGCTTGAGGAACGAGCAGTACTTC. Its translation: CASSIEGTGGLRNEQYF.

A single count supports this clone. This chain links TRBV29-1 with TRBJ1-1, with D perhaps TRBD1 (6 bases). CDR1 and CDR2 from the germline V gene are SQVTM and ANQGSEA. V was shortened by 4 bases and J by 12 bases, with 18 bases between the two germline ends. This CDR3 has 12 amino acids. The CDR3 DNA reads TGCAGCGTTGTCGTTAAAGGGGGAGTACCTTTCTTT. It yields the protein CSVVVKGGVPFF.

The chain has TRBV4-1 and TRBJ1-2, with 10 bases fitting TRBD1. Germline CDR1 MGHRA, CDR2 YSYEKL. V dropped 5 bases and J dropped 5; count of bases not matched to a gene: 5. This CDR3 comprises 14 residues. CDR3 sequence: CASSGTGATYGYTF. The CDR3 DNA follows: TGCGCCAGCAGCGGGACAGGGGCAACTTATGGCTACACCTTC.